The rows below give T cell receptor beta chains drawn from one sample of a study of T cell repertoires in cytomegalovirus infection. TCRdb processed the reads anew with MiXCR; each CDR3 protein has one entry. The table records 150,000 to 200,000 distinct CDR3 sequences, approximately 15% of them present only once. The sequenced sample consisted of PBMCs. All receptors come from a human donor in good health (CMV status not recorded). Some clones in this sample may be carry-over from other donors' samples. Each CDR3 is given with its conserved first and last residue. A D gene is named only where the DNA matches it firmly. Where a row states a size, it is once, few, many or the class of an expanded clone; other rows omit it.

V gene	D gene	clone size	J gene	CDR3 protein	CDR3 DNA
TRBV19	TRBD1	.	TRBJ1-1	CASRDRGDTEAFF	TGTGCCAGTAGAGACAGGGGCGACACTGAAGCTTTCTTT
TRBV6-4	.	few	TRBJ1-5	CASSKSGARNQPQHF	TGTGCCAGCAGTAAATCCGGGGCCAGGAATCAGCCCCAGCATTTT
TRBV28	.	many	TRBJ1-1	CASSLASYTEAFF	TGTGCCAGCAGTTTAGCGAGCTACACTGAAGCTTTCTTT
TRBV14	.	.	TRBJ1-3	CASSHLSGSSGNTIYF	TGTGCCAGCAGCCATCTATCCGGGTCCTCTGGAAACACCATATATTTT
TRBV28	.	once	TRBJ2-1	CASSLVRQDISRPDNEQFF	TGTGCCAGCAGTTTAGTGCGGCAGGACATCTCCAGACCCGACAATGAGCAGTTCTTC
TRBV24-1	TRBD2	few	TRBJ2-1	CATSDPGLGNEQFF	TGTGCCACCAGTGACCCGGGACTAGGGAATGAGCAGTTCTTC
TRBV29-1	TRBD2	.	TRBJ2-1	CSVSGRALNEQFF	TGCAGCGTTAGCGGGAGGGCCCTCAATGAGCAGTTCTTC
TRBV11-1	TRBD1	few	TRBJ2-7	CASSSIGTGSGEQYF	TGTGCCAGCAGCTCAATCGGGACAGGGAGTGGCGAGCAGTACTTC
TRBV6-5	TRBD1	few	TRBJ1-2	CASSGTGYGYTF	TGTGCCAGCAGTGGGACAGGTTATGGCTACACCTTC
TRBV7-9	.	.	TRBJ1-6	CASSVHGRGNNSPLHF	TGTGCCAGCAGCGTTCACGGGAGGGGGAATAATTCACCCCTCCACTTT
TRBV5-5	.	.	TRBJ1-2	CASSFVGTNYGYTF	TGTGCCAGCAGCTTTGTGGGGACTAACTATGGCTACACCTTC
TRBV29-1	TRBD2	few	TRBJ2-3	CSVVSGSSDTQYF	TGCAGCGTTGTTAGCGGGAGTTCAGATACGCAGTATTTT
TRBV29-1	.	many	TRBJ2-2	CSVQNTGELFF	TGCAGCGTCCAGAACACCGGGGAGCTGTTTTTT
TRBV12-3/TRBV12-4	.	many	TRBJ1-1	CASRLREPTEAFF	TGTGCCAGCAGACTTCGGGAGCCCACTGAAGCTTTCTTT
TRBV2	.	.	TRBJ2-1	CASRTGSVYNEQFF	TGTGCCAGCAGGACAGGATCTGTCTACAATGAGCAGTTCTTC
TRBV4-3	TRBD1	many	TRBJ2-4	CASSQLGQENIQYF	TGCGCCAGCAGCCAATTGGGACAGGAAAACATTCAGTACTTC
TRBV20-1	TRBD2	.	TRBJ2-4	CSANSGGTAKNIQYF	TGCAGTGCCAATAGCGGGGGAACAGCCAAAAACATTCAGTACTTC
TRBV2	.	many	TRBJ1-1	CASKVKGNTEAFF	TGTGCCAGCAAGGTCAAGGGGAACACTGAAGCTTTCTTT
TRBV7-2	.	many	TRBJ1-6	CATRRGEYNSPLHF	TGTGCCACCAGACGAGGGGAGTATAATTCACCCCTCCACTTT
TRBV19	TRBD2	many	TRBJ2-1	CASSKPSGRRYNEQFF	TGTGCCAGTAGTAAGCCTAGCGGGAGGCGGTACAATGAGCAGTTCTTC
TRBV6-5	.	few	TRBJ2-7	CASRGGKSDEQYF	TGTGCCAGCAGAGGTGGGAAGTCGGACGAGCAGTACTTC
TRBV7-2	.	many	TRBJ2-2	CASSPMIRFGPGELFF	TGTGCCAGCAGCCCGATGATTAGGTTTGGCCCCGGGGAGCTGTTTTTT
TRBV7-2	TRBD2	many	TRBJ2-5	CASSPSGRVEETQYF	TGTGCCAGCAGCCCTAGCGGGAGGGTTGAGGAGACCCAGTACTTC
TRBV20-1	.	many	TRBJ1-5	CSARPGSHSNQPQHF	TGCAGTGCTAGACCAGGGAGTCATAGCAATCAGCCCCAGCATTTT
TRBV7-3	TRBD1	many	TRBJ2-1	CASSFDRGHGEQFF	TGTGCCAGCAGCTTCGACAGGGGGCACGGTGAGCAGTTCTTC
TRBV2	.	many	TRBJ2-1	CASSGASLTYNEQFF	TGTGCCAGCAGTGGCGCGAGCCTCACCTACAATGAGCAGTTCTTC
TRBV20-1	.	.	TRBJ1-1	CSAPAFGNTEAFF	TGCAGTGCTCCAGCTTTCGGGAACACTGAAGCTTTCTTT
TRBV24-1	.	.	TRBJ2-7	CATSDSCYEQYF	TGTGCCACCAGTGATTCTTGCTACGAGCAGTACTTC
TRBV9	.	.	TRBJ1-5	CASSVEGRPTQPQHF	TGTGCCAGCAGCGTAGAGGGGAGGCCTACCCAGCCCCAGCATTTT
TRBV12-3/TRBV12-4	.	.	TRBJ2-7	CASSLVWENEQYF	TGTGCCAGCAGTTTAGTTTGGGAGAACGAGCAGTACTTC
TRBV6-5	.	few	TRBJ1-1	CASSSPTTEAFF	TGTGCCAGCAGCTCCCCTACGACTGAAGCTTTCTTT
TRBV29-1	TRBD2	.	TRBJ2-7	CSVERETGGGSEQYF	TGCAGCGTTGAAAGGGAGACCGGCGGGGGGAGCGAGCAGTACTTC
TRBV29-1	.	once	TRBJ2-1	CSGGWVYNEQFF	TGCAGCGGGGGGTGGGTGTACAATGAGCAGTTCTTC
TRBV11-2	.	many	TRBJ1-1	CASSLDLGGGYTEAFF	TGTGCCAGCAGCTTAGATCTGGGTGGGGGCTACACTGAAGCTTTCTTT
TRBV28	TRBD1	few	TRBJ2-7	CASTRTGKDEQYF	TGTGCCAGCACCCGGACAGGGAAGGACGAGCAGTACTTC
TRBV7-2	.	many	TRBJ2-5	CASSFRPSVGQETQYF	TGTGCCAGCAGCTTCCGGCCCAGCGTGGGGCAAGAGACCCAGTACTTC
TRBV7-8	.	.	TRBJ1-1	CASSQGQWNTEAFF	TGTGCCAGCAGCCAAGGACAGTGGAACACTGAAGCTTTCTTT
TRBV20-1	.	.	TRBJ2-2	CSARDLVGTGELFF	TGCAGTGCTAGAGATCTGGTGGGGACCGGGGAGCTGTTTTTT
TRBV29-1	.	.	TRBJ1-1	CSVEMYTEAFF	TGCAGCGTTGAAATGTACACTGAAGCTTTCTTT
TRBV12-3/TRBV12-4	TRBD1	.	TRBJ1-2	CASTLLRGPGIDYGYTF	TGTGCCAGCACCCTTCTCAGGGGGCCCGGGATTGACTATGGCTACACCTTC
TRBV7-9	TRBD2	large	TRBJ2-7	CASSGPGTSGRAYEQYF	TGTGCCAGCAGCGGACCCGGGACTAGCGGGAGAGCCTACGAGCAGTACTTC
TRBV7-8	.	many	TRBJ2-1	CASSSGLPSDEFF	TGTGCCAGCAGCTCGGGACTCCCTAGCGACGAGTTCTTC
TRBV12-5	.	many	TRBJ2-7	CASGLDTEGPFSYEQYF	TGTGCTAGTGGTTTGGACACCGAGGGACCGTTCTCCTACGAGCAGTACTTC
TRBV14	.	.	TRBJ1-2	CASSQAGPFTYGYTF	TGTGCCAGCAGCCAAGCCGGGCCTTTTACCTATGGCTACACCTTC
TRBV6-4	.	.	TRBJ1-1	CASSVDSLTNTEAFF	TGTGCCAGCAGTGTGGACAGCCTTACGAACACTGAAGCTTTCTTT